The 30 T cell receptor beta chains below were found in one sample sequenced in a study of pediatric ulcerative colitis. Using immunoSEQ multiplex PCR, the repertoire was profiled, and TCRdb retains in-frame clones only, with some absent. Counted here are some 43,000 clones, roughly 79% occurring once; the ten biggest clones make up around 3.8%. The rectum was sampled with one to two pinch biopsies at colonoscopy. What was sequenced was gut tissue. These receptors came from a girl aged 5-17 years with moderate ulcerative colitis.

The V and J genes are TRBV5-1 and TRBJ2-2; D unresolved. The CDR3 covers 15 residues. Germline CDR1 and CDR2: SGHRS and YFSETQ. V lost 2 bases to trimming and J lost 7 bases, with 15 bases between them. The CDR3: CASSLTVAPSGELFF. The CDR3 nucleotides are TGCGCCAGCAGCTTAACGGTAGCTCCCAGCGGGGAGCTGTTTTTT.

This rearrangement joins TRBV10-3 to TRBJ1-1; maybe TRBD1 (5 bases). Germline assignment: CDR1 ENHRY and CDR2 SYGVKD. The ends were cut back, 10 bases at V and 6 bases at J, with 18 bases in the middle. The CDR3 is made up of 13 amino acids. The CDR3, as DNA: TGTGCCACCTCTCTATTCAGGGCCTCTGAAGCTTTCTTT. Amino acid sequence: CATSLFRASEAFF.

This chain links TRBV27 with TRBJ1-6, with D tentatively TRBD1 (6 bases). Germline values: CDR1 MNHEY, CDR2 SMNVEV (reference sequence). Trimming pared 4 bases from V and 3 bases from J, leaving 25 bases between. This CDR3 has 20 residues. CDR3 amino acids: CASSSIPTPQGEFYNSPLHF. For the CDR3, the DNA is TGTGCCAGCAGTTCGATCCCCACCCCACAGGGCGAGTTCTATAATTCACCCCTCCACTTT.

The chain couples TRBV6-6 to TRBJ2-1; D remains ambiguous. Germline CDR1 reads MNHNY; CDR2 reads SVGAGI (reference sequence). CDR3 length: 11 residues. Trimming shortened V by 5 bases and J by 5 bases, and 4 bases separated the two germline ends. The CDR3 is CASSLDNEQFF. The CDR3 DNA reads TGTGCCAGCAGTCTAGACAATGAGCAGTTCTTC.

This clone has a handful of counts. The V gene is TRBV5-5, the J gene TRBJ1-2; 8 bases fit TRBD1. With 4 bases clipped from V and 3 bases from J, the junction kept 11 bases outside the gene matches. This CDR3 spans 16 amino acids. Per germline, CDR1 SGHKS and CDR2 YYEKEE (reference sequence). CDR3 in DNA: TGTGCCAGCAGCAACGTAGCAGGGGGCTCGCACTATGGCTACACCTTC. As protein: CASSNVAGGSHYGYTF.

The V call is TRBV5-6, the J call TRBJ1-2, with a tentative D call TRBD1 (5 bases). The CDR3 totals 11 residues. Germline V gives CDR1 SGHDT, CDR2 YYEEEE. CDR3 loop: CASWGLDGYTF. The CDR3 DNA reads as TGTGCTAGTTGGGGGTTGGATGGCTACACCTTC.

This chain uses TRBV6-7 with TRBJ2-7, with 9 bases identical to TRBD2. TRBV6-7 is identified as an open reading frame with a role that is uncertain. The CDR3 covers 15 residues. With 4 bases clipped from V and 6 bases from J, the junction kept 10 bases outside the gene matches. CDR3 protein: CASSSSKAGGGEQYF. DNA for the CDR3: TGTGCCAGCAGTTCCTCGAAGGCGGGAGGGGGCGAGCAGTACTTC.

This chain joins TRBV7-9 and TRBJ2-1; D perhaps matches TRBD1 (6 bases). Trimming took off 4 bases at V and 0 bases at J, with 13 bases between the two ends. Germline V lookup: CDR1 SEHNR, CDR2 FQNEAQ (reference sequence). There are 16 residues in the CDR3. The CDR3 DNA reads TGTGCCAGCAGCTCAGGGGTTGCAGGCTCCTACAATGAGCAGTTCTTC. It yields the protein CASSSGVAGSYNEQFF.

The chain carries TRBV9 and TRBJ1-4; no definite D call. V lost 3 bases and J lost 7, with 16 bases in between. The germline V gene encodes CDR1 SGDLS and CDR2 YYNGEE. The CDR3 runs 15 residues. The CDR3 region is CASSALGEVAEKLFF. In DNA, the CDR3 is TGTGCCAGCAGCGCCCTCGGGGAGGTAGCTGAAAAACTGTTTTTT.

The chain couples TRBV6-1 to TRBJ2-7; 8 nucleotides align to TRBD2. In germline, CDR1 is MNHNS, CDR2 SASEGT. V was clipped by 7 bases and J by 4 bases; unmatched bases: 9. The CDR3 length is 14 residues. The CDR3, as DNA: TGTGCCAGCAAGGGCGGGGGGTCTTTTTACGAGCAGTACTTC. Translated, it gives CASKGGGSFYEQYF.

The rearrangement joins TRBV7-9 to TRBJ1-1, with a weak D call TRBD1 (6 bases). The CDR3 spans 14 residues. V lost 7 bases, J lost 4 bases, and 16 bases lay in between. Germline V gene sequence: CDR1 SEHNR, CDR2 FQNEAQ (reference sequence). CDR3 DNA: TGTGCCAGCACGTCACAGGGCTTCGGCACTGAAGCTTTCTTT. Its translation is CASTSQGFGTEAFF.

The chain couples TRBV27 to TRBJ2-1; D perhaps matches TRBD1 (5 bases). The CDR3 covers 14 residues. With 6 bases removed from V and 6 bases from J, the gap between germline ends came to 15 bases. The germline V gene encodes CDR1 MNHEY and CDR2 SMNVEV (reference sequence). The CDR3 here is CASSPRFRVNEQFF. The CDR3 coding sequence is TGTGCCAGCAGCCCCAGGTTCAGGGTCAATGAGCAGTTCTTC.

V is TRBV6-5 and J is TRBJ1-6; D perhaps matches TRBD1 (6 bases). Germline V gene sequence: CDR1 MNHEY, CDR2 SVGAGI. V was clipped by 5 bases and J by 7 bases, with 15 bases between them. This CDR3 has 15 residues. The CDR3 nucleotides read TGTGCCAGCAGTCGAGGACAGTTTCAAAATTCACCCCTCCACTTT. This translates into CASSRGQFQNSPLHF.

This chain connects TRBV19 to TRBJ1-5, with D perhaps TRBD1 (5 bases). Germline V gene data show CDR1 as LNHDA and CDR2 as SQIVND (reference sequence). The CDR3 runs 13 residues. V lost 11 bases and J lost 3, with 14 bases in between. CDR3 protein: CASRRQLNQPQHF. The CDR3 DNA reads TGTGCCTCGAGGAGACAGCTCAATCAGCCCCAGCATTTT.

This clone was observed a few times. CDR3: CASSTDSRRNTEAFF. CDR3 in DNA: TGTGCCAGTAGTACGGACAGCCGGAGGAACACTGAAGCTTTCTTT. This rearrangement joins TRBV19 to TRBJ1-1; perhaps TRBD1 as D (6 bases). The CDR3 has 15 amino acids. The germline V gene encodes CDR1 LNHDA and CDR2 SQIVND (reference sequence). Trimming stripped 4 bases from V and 1 base from J, with 13 bases between. Variable domain in full (rest from reference TRBV19 and TRBJ1-1): DGGITQSPKYLFRKEGQNVTLSCEQNLNHDAMYWYRQDPGQGLRLIYYSQIVNDFQKGDIAEGYSVSREKKESFPLTVTSAQKNPTAFYLCASSTDSRRNTEAFFGQGTRLTVV.

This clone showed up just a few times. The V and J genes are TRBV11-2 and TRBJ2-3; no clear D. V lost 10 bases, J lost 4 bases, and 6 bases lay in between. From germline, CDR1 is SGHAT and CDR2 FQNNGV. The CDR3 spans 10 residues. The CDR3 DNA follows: TGTGCCAACGGACCAGATACGCAGTATTTT. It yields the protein CANGPDTQYF.

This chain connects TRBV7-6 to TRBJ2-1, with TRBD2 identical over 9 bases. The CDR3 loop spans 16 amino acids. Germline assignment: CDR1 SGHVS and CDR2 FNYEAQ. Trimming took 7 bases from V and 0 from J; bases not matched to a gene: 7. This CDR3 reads CASTALAGSSYNEQFF. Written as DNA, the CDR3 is TGTGCCAGCACCGCCCTAGCGGGGAGCTCCTACAATGAGCAGTTCTTC.

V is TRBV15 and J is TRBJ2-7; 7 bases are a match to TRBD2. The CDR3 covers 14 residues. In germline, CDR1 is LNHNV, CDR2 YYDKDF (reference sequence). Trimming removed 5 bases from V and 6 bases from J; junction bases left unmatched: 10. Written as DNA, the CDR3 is TGTGCCACCAGCCCCCTCCCCACTAGCGCCGAGCAGTACTTC. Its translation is CATSPLPTSAEQYF. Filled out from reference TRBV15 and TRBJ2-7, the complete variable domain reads DAMVIQNPRYQVTQFGKPVTLSCSQTLNHNVMYWYQQKSSQAPKLLFHYYDKDFNNEADTPDNFQSRRPNTSFCFLDIRSPGLGDTAMYLCATSPLPTSAEQYFGPGTRLTVT.

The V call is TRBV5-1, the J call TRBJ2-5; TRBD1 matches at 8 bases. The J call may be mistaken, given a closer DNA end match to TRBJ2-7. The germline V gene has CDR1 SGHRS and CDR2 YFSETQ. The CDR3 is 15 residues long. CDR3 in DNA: TGCGCCAGCAGCTTGGCCTTGGGACAGGTATACGAGCAGTACTTC. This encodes CASSLALGQVYEQYF.

CDR3 DNA: TGTGCCAGTAGTTCACCGGGACAGGGAGCTGGGGCCAACGTCCTGACTTTC. Translated: CASSSPGQGAGANVLTF. The J gene is TRBJ2-6, the V gene TRBV19; the match to TRBD1 covers 9 bases. Germline V gene sequence: CDR1 LNHDA, CDR2 SQIVND (reference sequence). Trimming took 5 bases from V and 2 from J; bases not matched to a gene: 7. The CDR3 totals 17 residues. Full variable domain (remainder filled in from reference TRBV19 and TRBJ2-6): DGGITQSPKYLFRKEGQNVTLSCEQNLNHDAMYWYRQDPGQGLRLIYYSQIVNDFQKGDIAEGYSVSREKKESFPLTVTSAQKNPTAFYLCASSSPGQGAGANVLTFGAGSRLTVL.

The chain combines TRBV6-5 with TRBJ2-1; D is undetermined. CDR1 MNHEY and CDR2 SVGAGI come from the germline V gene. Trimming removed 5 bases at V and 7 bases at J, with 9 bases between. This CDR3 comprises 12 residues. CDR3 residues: CASSGVGNEQFF. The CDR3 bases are TGTGCCAGCAGTGGTGTTGGGAATGAGCAGTTCTTC.

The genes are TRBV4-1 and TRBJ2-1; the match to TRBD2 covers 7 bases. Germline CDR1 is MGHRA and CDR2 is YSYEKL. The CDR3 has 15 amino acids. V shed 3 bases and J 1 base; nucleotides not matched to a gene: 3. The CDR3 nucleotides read TGCGCCAGCAGCCAGACTAGCCGTTCCTACAATGAGCAGTTCTTC. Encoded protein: CASSQTSRSYNEQFF.

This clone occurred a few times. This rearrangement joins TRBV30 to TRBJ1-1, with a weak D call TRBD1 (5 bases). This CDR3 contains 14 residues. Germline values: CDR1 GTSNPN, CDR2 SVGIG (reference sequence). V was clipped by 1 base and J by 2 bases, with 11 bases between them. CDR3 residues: CAWSARGLNTEAFF. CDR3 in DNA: TGTGCCTGGAGTGCGAGGGGCCTTAACACTGAAGCTTTCTTT.

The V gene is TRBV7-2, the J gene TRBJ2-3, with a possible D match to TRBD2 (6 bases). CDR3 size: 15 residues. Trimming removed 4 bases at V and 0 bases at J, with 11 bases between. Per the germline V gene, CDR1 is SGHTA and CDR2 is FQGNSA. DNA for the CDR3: TGTGCCAGCAGCTCCGGGAGCTTAAGCACAGATACGCAGTATTTT. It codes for CASSSGSLSTDTQYF.

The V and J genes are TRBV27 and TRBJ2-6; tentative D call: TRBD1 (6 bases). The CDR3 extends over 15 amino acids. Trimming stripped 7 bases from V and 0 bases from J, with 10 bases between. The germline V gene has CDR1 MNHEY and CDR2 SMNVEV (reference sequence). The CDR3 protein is CASKSTGSGANVLTF. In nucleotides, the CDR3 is TGTGCCAGCAAATCGACAGGCTCTGGGGCCAACGTCCTGACTTTC.

The CDR3 DNA sequence: TGTGCCAGTACCTTGGGGGTAGAATACAATGAGCAGTTCTTC. This sequence encodes CASTLGVEYNEQFF. This chain links TRBV19 with TRBJ2-1; D is possibly TRBD1 or TRBD2 (5 bases each). The CDR3 extends over 14 amino acids. Germline CDR1 and CDR2: LNHDA and SQIVND (reference sequence). V lost 7 bases and J lost 4, with 14 bases in between.

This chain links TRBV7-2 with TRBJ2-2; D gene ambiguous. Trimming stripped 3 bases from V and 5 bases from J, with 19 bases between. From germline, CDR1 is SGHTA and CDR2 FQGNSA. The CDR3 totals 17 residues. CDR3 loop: CASSFSFFSLFTGELFF. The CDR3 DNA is TGTGCCAGCAGCTTCTCATTCTTCTCGCTTTTTACCGGGGAGCTGTTTTTT.

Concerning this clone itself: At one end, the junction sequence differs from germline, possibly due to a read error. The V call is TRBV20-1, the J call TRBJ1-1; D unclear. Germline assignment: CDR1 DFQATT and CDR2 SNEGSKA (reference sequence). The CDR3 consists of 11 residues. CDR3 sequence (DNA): TGCAGTGCCAGAGGGCCAGGCGAAGCTTTCTTT. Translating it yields CSARGPGEAFF.

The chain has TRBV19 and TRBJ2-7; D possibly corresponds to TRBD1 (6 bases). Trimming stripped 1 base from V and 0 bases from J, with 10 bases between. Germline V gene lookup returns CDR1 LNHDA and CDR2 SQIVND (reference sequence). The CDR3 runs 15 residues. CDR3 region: CASSIAGHGSYEQYF. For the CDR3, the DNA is TGTGCCAGTAGTATAGCGGGACACGGCTCCTACGAGCAGTACTTC. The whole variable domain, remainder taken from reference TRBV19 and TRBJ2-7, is DGGITQSPKYLFRKEGQNVTLSCEQNLNHDAMYWYRQDPGQGLRLIYYSQIVNDFQKGDIAEGYSVSREKKESFPLTVTSAQKNPTAFYLCASSIAGHGSYEQYFGPGTRLTVT.

CDR3 in amino acids: CASSPPADLNEQYF. In DNA form, the CDR3 reads TGTGCCAGCTCACCGCCAGCGGATTTGAACGAGCAGTACTTC. The chain couples TRBV18 to TRBJ2-7; possible D gene TRBD2, 5 bases. The germline gives CDR1 KGHSH, CDR2 LQKENI. Trimming took off 3 bases at V and 5 bases at J, with 14 bases between the two ends. The CDR3 has 14 amino acids.